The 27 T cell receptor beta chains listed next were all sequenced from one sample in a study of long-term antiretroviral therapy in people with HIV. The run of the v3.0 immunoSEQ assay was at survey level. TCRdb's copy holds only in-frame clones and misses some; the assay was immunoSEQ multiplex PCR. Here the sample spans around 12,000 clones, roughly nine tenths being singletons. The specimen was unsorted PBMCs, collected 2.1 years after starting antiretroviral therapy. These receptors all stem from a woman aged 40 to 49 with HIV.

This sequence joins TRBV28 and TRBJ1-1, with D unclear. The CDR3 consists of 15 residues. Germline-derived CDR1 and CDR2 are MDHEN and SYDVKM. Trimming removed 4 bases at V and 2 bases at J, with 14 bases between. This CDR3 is CASSSTSGRNTEAFF. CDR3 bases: TGTGCCAGCAGTTCTACCTCGGGCCGAAACACTGAAGCTTTCTTT. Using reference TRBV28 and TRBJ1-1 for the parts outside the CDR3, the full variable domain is DVKVTQSSRYLVKRTGEKVFLECVQDMDHENMFWYRQDPGLGLRLIYFSYDVKMKEKGDIPEGYSVSREKKERFSLILESASTNQTSMYLCASSSTSGRNTEAFFGQGTRLTVV.

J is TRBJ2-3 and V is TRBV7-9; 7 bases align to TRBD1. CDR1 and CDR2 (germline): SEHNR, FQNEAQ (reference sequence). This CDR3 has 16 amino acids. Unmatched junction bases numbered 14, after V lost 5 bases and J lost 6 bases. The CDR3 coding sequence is TGTGCCAGCAGCGGTGTTGACAGGGAGACCCAGGATACGCAGTATTTT. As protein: CASSGVDRETQDTQYF.

In nucleotides, the CDR3 is TGTGCCAGCAGTCGGACGTCGAAAAATGGCTACACCTTC. It yields the protein CASSRTSKNGYTF. V is TRBV6-1 and J is TRBJ1-2, with D unclear. Germline V CDR1 and CDR2: MNHNS, SASEGT. V was pared by 5 bases and J by 6 bases, with 13 bases between. The CDR3 covers 13 residues.

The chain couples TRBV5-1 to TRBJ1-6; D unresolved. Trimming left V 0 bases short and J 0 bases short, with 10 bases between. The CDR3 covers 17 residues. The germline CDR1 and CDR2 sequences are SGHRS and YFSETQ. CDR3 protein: CASSLGAASSYNSPLHF. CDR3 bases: TGCGCCAGCAGCTTGGGGGCAGCAAGCTCCTATAATTCACCCCTCCACTTT.

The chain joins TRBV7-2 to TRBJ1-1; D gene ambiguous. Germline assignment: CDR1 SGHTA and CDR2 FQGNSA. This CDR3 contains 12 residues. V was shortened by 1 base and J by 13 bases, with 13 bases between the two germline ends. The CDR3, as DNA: TGTGCCAGCAGCTTAGAGGCCCCTCTTAGTTTCTTT. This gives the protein CASSLEAPLSFF. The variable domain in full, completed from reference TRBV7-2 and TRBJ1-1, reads GAGVSQSPSNKVTEKGKDVELRCDPISGHTALYWYRQSLGQGLEFLIYFQGNSAPDKSGLPSDRFSAERTGGSVSTLTIQRTQQEDSAVYLCASSLEAPLSFFGQGTRLTVV.

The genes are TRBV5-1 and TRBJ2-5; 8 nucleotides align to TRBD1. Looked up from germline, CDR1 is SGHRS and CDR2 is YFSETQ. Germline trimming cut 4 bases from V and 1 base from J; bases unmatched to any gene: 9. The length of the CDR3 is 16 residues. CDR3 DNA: TGCGCCAGCAGCATTCAGGGGGCAGGGATCCAAGAGACCCAGTACTTC. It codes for CASSIQGAGIQETQYF.

The CDR3 loop reads CASGLGQSTDTQYF. DNA of the CDR3: TGTGCTAGTGGTTTGGGGCAAAGCACAGATACGCAGTATTTT. The chain is built from TRBV12-5 and TRBJ2-3, with D uncertain. The V and J ends lost 1 base and 0 bases respectively, with 5 bases between them. The germline CDR1 and CDR2 sequences are LGHNT and FRNRAP. There are 14 residues in the CDR3.

Here the CDR3 DNA reads TGTGCCAGCAGTGATACGGACAGGGTTTCCGGGGAGCTGTTTTTT. Amino acid sequence: CASSDTDRVSGELFF. The chain recombines TRBV6-4 with TRBJ2-2; 8 bases line up with TRBD1. The CDR3 has 15 residues. V was pared by 3 bases and J by 6 bases, with 6 bases of the junction left unmatched. CDR1 is MRHNA, CDR2 SNTAGT, per germline.

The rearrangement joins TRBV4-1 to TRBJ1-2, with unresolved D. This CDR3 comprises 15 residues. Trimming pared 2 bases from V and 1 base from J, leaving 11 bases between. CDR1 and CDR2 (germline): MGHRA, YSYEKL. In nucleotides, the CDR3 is TGCGCCAGCAGCCAAACAGAGTCTTTTAACTATGGCTACACCTTC. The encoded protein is CASSQTESFNYGYTF.

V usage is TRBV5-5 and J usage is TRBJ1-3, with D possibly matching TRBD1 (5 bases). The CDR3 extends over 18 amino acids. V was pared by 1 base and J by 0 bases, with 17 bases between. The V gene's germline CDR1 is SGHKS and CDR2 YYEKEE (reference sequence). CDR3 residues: CASSLPPRGGISGNTIYF. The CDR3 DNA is TGTGCCAGCAGCTTGCCACCTCGGGGGGGAATCTCTGGAAACACCATATATTTT.

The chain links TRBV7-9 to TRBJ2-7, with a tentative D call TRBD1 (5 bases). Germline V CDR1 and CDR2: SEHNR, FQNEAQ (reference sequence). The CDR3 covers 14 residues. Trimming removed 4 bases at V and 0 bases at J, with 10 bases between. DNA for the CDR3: TGTGCCAGCAGCTCGCAGGGTCTCTCCTACGAGCAGTACTTC. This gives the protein CASSSQGLSYEQYF.

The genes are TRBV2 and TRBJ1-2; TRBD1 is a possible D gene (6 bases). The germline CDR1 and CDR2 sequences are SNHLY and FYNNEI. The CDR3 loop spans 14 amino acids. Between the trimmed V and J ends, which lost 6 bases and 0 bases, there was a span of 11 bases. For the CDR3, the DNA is TGTGCCAGCAGCCGACGGACAGCTAACTATGGCTACACCTTC. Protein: CASSRRTANYGYTF. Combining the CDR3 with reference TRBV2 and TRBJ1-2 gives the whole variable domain EPEVTQTPSHQVTQMGQEVILRCVPISNHLYFYWYRQILGQKVEFLVSFYNNEISEKSEIFDDQFSVERPDGSNFTLKIRSTKLEDSAMYFCASSRRTANYGYTFGSGTRLTVV.

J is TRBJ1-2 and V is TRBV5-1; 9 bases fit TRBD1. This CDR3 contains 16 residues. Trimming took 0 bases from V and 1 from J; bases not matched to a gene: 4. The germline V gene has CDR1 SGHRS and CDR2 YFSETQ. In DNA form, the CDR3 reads TGCGCCAGCAGCTTGGCCAGGGACAGGGTTAACTATGGCTACACCTTC. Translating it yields CASSLARDRVNYGYTF.

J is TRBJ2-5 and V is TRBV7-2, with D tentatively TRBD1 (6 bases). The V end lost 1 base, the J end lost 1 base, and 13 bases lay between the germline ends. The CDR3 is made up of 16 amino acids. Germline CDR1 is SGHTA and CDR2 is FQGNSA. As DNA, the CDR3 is TGTGCCAGCAGCTTAGTACCAGGGGCCCCCCAAGAGACCCAGTACTTC. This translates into CASSLVPGAPQETQYF.

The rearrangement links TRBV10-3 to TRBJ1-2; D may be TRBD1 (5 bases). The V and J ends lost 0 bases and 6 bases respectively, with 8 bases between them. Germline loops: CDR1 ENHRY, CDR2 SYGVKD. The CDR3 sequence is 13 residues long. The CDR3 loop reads CAISESRGHGYTF. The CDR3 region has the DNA TGTGCCATCAGTGAGTCCCGGGGCCATGGCTACACCTTC.

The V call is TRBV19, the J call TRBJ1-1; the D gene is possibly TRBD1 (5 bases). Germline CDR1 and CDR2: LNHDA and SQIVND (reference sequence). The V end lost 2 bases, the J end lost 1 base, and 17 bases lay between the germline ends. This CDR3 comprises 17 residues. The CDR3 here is CASSIFDRDGPNTEAFF. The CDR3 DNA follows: TGTGCCAGTAGTATATTCGATAGGGACGGACCGAACACTGAAGCTTTCTTT. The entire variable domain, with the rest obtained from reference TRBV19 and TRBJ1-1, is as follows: DGGITQSPKYLFRKEGQNVTLSCEQNLNHDAMYWYRQDPGQGLRLIYYSQIVNDFQKGDIAEGYSVSREKKESFPLTVTSAQKNPTAFYLCASSIFDRDGPNTEAFFGQGTRLTVV.

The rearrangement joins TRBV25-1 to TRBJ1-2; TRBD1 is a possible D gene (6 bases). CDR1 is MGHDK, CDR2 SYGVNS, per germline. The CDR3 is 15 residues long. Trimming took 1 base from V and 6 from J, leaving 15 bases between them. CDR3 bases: TGTGCCAGCAGTGAATTTGGCGGGGGCCCACATGGCTACACCTTC. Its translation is CASSEFGGGPHGYTF.

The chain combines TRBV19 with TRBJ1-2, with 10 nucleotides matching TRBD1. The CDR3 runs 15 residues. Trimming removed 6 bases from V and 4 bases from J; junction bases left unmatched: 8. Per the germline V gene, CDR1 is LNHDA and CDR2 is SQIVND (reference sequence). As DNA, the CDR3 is TGTGCCAGTAGACCTCCGGGACAGGGGATCTATGGCTACACCTTC. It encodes CASRPPGQGIYGYTF.

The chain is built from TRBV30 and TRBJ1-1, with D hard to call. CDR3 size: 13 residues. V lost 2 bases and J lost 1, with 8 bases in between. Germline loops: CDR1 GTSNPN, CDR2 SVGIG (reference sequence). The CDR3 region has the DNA TGTGCCTGGAGTTTAACCGCGAACACTGAAGCTTTCTTT. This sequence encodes CAWSLTANTEAFF.

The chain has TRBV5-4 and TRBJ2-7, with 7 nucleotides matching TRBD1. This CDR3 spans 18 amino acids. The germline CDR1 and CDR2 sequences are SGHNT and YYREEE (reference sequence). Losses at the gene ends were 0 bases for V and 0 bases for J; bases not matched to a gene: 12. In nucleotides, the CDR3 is TGTGCCAGCAGCTTGGCCCTAGGGACAGCTTATTCCTCCTACGAGCAGTACTTC. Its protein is CASSLALGTAYSSYEQYF. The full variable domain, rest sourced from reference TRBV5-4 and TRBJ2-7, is ETGVTQSPTHLIKTRGQQVTLRCSSQSGHNTVSWYQQALGQGPQFIFQYYREEENGRGNFPPRFSGLQFPNYSSELNVNALELDDSALYLCASSLALGTAYSSYEQYFGPGTRLTVT.

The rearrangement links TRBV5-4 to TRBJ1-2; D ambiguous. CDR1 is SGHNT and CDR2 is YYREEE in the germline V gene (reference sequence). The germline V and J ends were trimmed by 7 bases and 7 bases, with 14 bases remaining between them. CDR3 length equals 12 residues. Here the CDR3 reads CASATGWSGYTF. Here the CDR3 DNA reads TGTGCCAGCGCCACGGGTTGGTCTGGCTACACCTTC. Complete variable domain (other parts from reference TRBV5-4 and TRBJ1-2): ETGVTQSPTHLIKTRGQQVTLRCSSQSGHNTVSWYQQALGQGPQFIFQYYREEENGRGNFPPRFSGLQFPNYSSELNVNALELDDSALYLCASATGWSGYTFGSGTRLTVV.

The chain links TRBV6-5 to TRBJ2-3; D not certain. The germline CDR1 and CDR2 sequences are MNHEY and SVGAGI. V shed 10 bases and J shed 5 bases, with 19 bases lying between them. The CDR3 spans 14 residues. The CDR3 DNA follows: TGTGCCACCTCGGGTAGCAGGTTCAGAGATACGCAGTATTTT. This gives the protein CATSGSRFRDTQYF.

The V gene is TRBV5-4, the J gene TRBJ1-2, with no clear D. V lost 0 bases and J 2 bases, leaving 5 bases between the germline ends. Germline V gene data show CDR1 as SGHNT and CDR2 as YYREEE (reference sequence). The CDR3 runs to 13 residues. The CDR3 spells CASSLGENYGYTF. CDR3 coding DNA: TGTGCCAGCAGCTTGGGGGAAAACTATGGCTACACCTTC. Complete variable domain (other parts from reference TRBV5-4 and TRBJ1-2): ETGVTQSPTHLIKTRGQQVTLRCSSQSGHNTVSWYQQALGQGPQFIFQYYREEENGRGNFPPRFSGLQFPNYSSELNVNALELDDSALYLCASSLGENYGYTFGSGTRLTVV.

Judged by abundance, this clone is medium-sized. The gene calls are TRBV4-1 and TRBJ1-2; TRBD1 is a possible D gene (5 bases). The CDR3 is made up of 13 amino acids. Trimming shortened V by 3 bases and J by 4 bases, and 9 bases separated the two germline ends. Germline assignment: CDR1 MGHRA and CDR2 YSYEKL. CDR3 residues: CASSHGGAYGYTF. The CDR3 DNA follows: TGCGCCAGCAGCCACGGCGGGGCCTATGGCTACACCTTC.

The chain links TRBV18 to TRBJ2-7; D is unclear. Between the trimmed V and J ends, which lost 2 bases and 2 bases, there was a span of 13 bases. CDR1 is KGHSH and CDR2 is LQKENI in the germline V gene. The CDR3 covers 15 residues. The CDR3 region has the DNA TGTGCCAGCTCACCATCCCTAGAAAACACCTACGAGCAGTACTTC. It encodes CASSPSLENTYEQYF.

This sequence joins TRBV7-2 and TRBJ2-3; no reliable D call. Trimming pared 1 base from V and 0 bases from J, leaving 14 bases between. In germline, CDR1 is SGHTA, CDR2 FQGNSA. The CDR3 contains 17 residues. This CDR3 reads CASSLEFYAASTDTQYF. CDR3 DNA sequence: TGTGCCAGCAGCTTAGAGTTCTACGCCGCTAGCACAGATACGCAGTATTTT.

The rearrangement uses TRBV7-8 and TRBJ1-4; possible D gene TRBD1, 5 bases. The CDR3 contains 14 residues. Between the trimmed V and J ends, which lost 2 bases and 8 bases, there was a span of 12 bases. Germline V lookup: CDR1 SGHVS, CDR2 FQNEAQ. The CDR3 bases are TGTGCCAGCAGCTTACCCCCCGGGGGGGAAAAACTGTTTTTT. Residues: CASSLPPGGEKLFF.